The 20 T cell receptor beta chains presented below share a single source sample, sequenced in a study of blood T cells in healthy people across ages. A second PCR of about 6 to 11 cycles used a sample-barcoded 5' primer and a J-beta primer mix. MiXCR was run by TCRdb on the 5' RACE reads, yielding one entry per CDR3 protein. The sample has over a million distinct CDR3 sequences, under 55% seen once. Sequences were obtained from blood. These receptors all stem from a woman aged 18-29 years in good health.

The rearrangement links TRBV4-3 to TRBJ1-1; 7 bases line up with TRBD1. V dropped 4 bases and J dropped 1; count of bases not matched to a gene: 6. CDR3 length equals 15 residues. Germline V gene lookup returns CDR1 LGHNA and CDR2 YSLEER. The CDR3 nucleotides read TGCGCCAGCAGCCGAGAACAGGGGAGGAACACTGAAGCTTTCTTT. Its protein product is CASSREQGRNTEAFF.

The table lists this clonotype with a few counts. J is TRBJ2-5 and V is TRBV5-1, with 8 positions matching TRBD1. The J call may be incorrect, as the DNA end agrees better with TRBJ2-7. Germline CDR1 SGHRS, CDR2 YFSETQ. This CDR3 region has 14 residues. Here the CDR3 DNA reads TGCGCCAGCAGCTCAAGACAGGGGTTTGACGAGCAGTACTTC. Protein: CASSSRQGFDEQYF.

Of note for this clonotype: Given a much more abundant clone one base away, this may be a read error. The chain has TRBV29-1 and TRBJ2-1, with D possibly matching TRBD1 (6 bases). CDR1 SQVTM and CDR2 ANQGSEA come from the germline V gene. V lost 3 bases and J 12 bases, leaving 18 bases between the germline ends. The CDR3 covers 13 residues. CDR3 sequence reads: CSVEIQGSGGQFF. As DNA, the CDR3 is TGCAGCGTTGAGATACAGGGATCGGGTGGGCAGTTCTTC.

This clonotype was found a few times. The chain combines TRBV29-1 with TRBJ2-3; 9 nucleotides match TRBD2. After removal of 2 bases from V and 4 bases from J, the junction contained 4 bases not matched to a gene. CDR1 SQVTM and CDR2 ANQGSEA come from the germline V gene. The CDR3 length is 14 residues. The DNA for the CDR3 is TGCAGCGTTGAAAGGGGGACTAGCTCAGATACGCAGTATTTT. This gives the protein CSVERGTSSDTQYF.

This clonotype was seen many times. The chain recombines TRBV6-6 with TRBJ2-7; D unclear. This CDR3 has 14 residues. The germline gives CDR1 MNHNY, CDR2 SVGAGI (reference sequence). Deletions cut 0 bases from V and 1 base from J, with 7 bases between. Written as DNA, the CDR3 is TGTGCCAGCAGTTACTCGAGAACTTCCTACGAGCAGTACTTC. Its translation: CASSYSRTSYEQYF.

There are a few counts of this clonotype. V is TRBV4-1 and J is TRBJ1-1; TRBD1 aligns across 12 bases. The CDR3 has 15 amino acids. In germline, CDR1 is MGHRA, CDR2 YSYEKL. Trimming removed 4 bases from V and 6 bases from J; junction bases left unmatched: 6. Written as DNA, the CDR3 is TGCGCCAGCAGCCCGGGACAGGGGGCAGGAGCTGAAGCTTTCTTT. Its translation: CASSPGQGAGAEAFF.

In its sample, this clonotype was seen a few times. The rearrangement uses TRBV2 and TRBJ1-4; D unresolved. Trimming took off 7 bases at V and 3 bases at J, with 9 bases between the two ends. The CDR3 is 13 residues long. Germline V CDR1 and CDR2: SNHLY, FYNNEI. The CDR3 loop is CASKDLPNEKLFF. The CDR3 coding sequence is TGTGCCAGCAAGGACCTCCCTAATGAAAAACTGTTTTTT.

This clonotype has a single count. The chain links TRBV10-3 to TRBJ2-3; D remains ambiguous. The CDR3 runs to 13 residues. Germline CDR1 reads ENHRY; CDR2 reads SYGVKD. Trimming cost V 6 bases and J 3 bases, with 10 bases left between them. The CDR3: CAISLDGTDTQYF. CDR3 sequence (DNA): TGTGCCATCAGCCTAGACGGAACAGATACGCAGTATTTT.

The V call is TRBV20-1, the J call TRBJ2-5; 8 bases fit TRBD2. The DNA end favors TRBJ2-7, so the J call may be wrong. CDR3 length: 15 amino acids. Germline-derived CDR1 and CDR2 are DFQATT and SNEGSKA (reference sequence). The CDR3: CSARTGGGIMVEQYF. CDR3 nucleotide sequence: TGCAGTGCACGGACTGGCGGGGGGATAATGGTCGAGCAGTACTTC.

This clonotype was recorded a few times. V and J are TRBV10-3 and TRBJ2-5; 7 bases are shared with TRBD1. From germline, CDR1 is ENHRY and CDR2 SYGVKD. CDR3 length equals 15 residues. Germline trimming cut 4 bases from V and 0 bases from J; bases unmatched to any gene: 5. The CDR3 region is CAISVGQGDQETQYF. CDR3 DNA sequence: TGTGCCATCAGTGTCGGGCAGGGGGACCAAGAGACCCAGTACTTC.

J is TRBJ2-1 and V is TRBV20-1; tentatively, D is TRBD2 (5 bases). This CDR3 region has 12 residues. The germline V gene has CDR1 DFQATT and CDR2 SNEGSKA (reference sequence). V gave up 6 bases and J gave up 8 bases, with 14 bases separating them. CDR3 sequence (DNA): TGCAGTGCGCTACGGGGAGCGCATGAGCAGTTCTTC. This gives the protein CSALRGAHEQFF.

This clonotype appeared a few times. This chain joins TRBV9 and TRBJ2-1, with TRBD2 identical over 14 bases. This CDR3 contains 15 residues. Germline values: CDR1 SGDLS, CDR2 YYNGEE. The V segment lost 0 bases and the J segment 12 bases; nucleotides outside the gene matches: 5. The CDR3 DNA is TGTGCCAGCAGCGTAGAGGGACTAGCGGGAGCTGGGCAGTTCTTC. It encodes CASSVEGLAGAGQFF.

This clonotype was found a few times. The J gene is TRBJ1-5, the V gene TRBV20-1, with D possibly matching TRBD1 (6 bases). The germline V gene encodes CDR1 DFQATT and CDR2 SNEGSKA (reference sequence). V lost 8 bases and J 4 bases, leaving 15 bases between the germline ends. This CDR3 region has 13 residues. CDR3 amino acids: CSSGQSPNQPQHF. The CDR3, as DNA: TGCAGTTCCGGACAGAGCCCTAATCAGCCCCAGCATTTT.

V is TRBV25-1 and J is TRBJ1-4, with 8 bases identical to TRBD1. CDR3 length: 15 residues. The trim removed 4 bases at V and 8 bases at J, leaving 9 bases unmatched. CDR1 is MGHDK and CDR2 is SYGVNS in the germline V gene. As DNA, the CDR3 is TGTGCCAGCAGTGGGGACAACAGGGGGGACGAAAAACTGTTTTTT. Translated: CASSGDNRGDEKLFF.

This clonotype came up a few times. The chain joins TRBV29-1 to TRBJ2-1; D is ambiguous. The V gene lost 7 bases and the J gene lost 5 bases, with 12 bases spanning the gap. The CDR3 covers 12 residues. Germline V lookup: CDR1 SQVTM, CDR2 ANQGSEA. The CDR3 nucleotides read TGCAGCGGCCAAGCCACTCACAATGAGCAGTTCTTC. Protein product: CSGQATHNEQFF.

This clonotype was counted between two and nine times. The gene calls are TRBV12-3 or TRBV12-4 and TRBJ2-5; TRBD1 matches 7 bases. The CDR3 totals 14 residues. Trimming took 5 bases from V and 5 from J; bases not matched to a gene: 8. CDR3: CASSRDSPVETQYF. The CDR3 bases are TGTGCCAGCAGTCGGGACAGCCCTGTTGAGACCCAGTACTTC.

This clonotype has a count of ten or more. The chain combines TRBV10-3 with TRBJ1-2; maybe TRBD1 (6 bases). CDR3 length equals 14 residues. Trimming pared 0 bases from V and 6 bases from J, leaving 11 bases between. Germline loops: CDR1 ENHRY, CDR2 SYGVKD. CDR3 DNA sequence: TGTGCCATCAGTGAGTCCCCAGGGGCCGATGGCTACACCTTC. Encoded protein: CAISESPGADGYTF.

In DNA, the CDR3 is TGTGCCAGCAGTTACAGGCAGGGGGCCTTGGAGACCCAGTACTTC. Amino acids: CASSYRQGALETQYF. The chain employs TRBV6-5 and TRBJ2-5; TRBD1 agrees at 8 bases. Germline CDR1 reads MNHEY; CDR2 reads SVGAGI. Trimming cost V 2 bases and J 5 bases; bases outside gene matches: 7. This CDR3 region has 15 residues.

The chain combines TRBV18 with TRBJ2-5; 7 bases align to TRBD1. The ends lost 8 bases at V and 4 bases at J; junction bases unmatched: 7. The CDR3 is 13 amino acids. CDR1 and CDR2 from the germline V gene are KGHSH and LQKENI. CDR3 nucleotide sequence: TGTGCCAGCAGCCCGAGACAGGGAGAGACCCAGTACTTC. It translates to CASSPRQGETQYF.

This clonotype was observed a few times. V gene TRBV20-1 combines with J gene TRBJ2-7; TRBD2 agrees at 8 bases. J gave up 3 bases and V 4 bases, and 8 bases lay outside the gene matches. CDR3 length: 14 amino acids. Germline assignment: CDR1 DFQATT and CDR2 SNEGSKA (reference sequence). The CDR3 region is CSANLRLAFYEQYF. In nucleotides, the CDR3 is TGCAGTGCTAACCTCAGACTAGCGTTCTACGAGCAGTACTTC.